The clone carrying this T cell receptor beta chain was seen repeatedly, ten times or more. It may be a read error: a sequence one base away is much more abundant. The data stem from a study of T cells in Graves' hyperthyroidism and ophthalmopathy. Amplification of TCR beta CDR3 regions was performed using RNA transcripts as template. First-round RT-PCR with HTBI primers amplified the TCR CDR3 region. MiXCR, applied by TCRdb to the multiplex PCR reads, yields one record per CDR3 protein. The table records fewer than 550,000 distinct CDR3 sequences, around 22% of them present only once. The CDR3 has 11 residues. Looked up from germline, CDR1 is MNHEY and CDR2 is SVGEGT. Trimming left V 2 bases short and J 6 bases short, with 1 base between.

The genes are TRBV6-2 or TRBV6-3 and TRBJ2-2; D is undetermined. This receptor was obtained from a woman younger than 45 with Graves' ophthalmopathy. Sequencing input: blood. CDR3 DNA: TGTGCCAGCAGTTACGCCGGGGAGCTGTTTTTT. It translates to CASSYAGELFF.